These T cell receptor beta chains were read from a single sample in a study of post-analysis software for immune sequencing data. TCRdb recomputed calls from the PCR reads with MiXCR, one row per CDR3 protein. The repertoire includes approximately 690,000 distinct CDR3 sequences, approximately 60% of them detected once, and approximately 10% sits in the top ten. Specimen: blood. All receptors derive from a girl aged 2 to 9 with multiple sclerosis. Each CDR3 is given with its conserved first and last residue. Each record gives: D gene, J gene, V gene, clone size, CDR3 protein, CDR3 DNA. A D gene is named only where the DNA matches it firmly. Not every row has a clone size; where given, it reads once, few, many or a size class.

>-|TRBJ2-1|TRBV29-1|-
CSVRPTLNEQFF
TGCAGCGTTCGACCTACCCTCAATGAGCAGTTCTTC
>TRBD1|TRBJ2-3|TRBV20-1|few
CSARVTGGTTDTQYF
TGCAGTGCTAGAGTAACAGGGGGCACGACAGATACGCAGTATTTT
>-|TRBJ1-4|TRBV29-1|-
CSVERGMDEKLFF
TGCAGCGTTGAACGGGGGATGGATGAAAAACTGTTTTTT
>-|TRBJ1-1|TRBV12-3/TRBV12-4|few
CASSPRRGSTEAFF
TGTGCCAGCAGTCCTCGACGGGGAAGCACTGAAGCTTTCTTT
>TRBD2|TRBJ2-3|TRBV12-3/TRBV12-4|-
CASSLSAGPDTQYF
TGTGCCAGCAGTTTATCAGCGGGGCCGGATACGCAGTATTTT
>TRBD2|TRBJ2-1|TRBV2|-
CASSQLWGGTSGRALNEQFF
TGTGCCAGCAGCCAACTGTGGGGCGGGACTAGCGGGAGGGCACTCAATGAGCAGTTCTTC
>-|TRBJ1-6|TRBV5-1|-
CASSLGDKNSPLHF
TGCGCCAGCAGCTTGGGGGACAAAAATTCACCCCTCCACTTT
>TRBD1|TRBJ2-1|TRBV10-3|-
CAISESPGTGLNEQFF
TGTGCCATCAGTGAGTCGCCCGGGACAGGGTTGAATGAGCAGTTCTTC
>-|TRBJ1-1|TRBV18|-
CASSPGDPLMNTEAFF
TGTGCCAGCTCACCTGGGGACCCATTAATGAACACTGAAGCTTTCTTT
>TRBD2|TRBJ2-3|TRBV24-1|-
CATSDPSSGGVTDTQYF
TGTGCCACCAGTGATCCTTCTAGCGGAGGGGTCACAGATACGCAGTATTTT
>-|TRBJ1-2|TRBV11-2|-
CASTLSTGTNYGYTF
TGTGCCAGCACCCTCTCGACAGGAACTAACTATGGCTACACCTTC
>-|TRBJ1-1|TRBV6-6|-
CASRVIEGDEAFF
TGTGCCAGCAGAGTTATCGAGGGGGATGAAGCTTTCTTT
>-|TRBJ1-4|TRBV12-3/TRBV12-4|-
CASGESTNEKLFF
TGTGCCAGCGGGGAGTCAACTAATGAAAAACTGTTTTTT
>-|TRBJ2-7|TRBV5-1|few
CASTFGPPGYEQYF
TGCGCCAGCACCTTTGGGCCGCCAGGCTACGAGCAGTACTTC
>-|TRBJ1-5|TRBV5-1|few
CASSLAGGRNQPQHF
TGCGCCAGCAGCTTGGCCGGGGGGAGGAATCAGCCCCAGCATTTT
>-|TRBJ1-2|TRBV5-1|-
CASSLAPGDGGAYGYTF
TGCGCCAGCAGCTTGGCCCCAGGAGACGGGGGGGCCTATGGCTACACCTTC
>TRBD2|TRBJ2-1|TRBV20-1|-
CSAIPMTSGAAYNEQFF
TGCAGTGCTATACCCATGACTAGCGGGGCCGCCTACAATGAGCAGTTCTTC
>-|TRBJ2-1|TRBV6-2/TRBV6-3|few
CASSYDPLNNEQFF
TGTGCCAGCAGTTACGATCCCTTAAACAATGAGCAGTTCTTC
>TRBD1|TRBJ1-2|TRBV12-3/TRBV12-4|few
CASSLGTGRFNGYTF
TGTGCCAGCAGTCTTGGGACAGGGCGATTTAACGGCTACACCTTC
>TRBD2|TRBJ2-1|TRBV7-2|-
CASSLVSAAGVEQFF
TGTGCCAGCAGCTTAGTGAGTGCAGCGGGGGTTGAGCAGTTCTTC
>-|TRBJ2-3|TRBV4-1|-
CASSQDTPDLGTQYF
TGCGCCAGCAGCCAAGATACGCCGGACCTGGGTACGCAGTATTTT
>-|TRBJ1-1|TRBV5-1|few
CASSWGTGRKTEAFF
TGCGCCAGCAGCTGGGGAACAGGGAGGAAGACTGAAGCTTTCTTT
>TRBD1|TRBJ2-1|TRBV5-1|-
CASSPTTRQGVEQFF
TGCGCCAGCAGCCCGACAACCCGTCAGGGGGTCGAGCAGTTCTTC
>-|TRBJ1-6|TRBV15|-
CATSREVLGNSPLHF
TGTGCCACCAGCAGAGAGGTACTGGGGAATTCACCCCTCCACTTT
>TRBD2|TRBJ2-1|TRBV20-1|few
CSAAGTSSYNEQFF
TGCAGTGCGGCCGGGACTAGCTCCTACAATGAGCAGTTCTTC
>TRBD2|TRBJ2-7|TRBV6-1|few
CASRPGGKSYEQYF
TGTGCCAGCAGACCCGGGGGGAAATCCTACGAGCAGTACTTC
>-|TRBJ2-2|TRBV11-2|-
CASSLDLVPGELFF
TGTGCCAGCAGCTTAGATCTAGTTCCCGGGGAGCTGTTTTTT
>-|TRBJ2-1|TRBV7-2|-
CASRYNEQFF
TGTGCCAGCAGGTACAATGAGCAGTTCTTC
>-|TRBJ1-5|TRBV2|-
CASSWEAGNQPQHF
TGTGCCAGCAGTTGGGAGGCCGGGAATCAGCCCCAGCATTTT
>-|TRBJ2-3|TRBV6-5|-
CASSFLHGGTGTQYF
TGTGCCAGCAGTTTCCTTCACGGTGGAACAGGTACGCAGTATTTT
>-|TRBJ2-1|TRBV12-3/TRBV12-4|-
CASSLAEGRGNEQFF
TGTGCCAGCAGTTTAGCGGAGGGGCGGGGCAATGAGCAGTTCTTC
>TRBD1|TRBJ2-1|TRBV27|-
CASSRVGQGRNEQFF
TGTGCCAGCAGTCGAGTCGGACAGGGGCGCAATGAGCAGTTCTTC
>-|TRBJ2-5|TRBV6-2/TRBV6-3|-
CASAAASFQETQYF
TGTGCCAGCGCCGCGGCTAGCTTCCAAGAGACCCAGTACTTC
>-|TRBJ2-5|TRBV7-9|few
CASSLQGRRLQETQYF
TGTGCCAGCTCACTTCAAGGGCGCAGACTCCAAGAGACCCAGTACTTC
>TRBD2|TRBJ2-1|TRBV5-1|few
CASSLAGGGPYNEQFF
TGCGCCAGCAGTCTAGCGGGAGGCGGCCCCTACAATGAGCAGTTCTTC
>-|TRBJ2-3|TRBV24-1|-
CATSAWGNPDTQYF
TGTGCCACCAGTGCCTGGGGTAACCCAGATACGCAGTATTTT
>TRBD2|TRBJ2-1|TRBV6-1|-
CASSTTVWGRASGSSYNEQFF
TGTGCCAGCAGTACGACGGTATGGGGACGAGCTAGCGGGAGCTCCTACAATGAGCAGTTCTTC
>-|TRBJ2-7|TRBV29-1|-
CSASRDPRLSYEQYF
TGCAGTGCCAGTCGAGACCCACGCTTATCCTACGAGCAGTACTTC
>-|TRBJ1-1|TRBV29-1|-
CSVGSYPGRGTEAFF
TGCAGCGTTGGATCATACCCAGGGAGGGGCACTGAAGCTTTCTTT
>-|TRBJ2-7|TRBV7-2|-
CASSTLWVNRPEQYF
TGTGCCAGCAGCACACTGTGGGTGAACAGACCCGAGCAGTACTTC
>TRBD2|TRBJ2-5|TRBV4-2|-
CASSQDGEGRTQYF
TGTGCCAGCAGCCAAGATGGGGAGGGGAGGACCCAGTACTTC
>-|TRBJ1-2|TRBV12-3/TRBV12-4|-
CASSLSTSYGYTF
TGTGCCAGCAGTTTATCCACCAGTTATGGCTACACCTTC
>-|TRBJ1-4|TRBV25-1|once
CASSDSFKSEKLFF
TGTGCCAGCAGCGACAGCTTTAAGAGTGAAAAACTGTTTTTT
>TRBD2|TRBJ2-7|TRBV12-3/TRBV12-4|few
CASRALAGGLQYF
TGTGCCAGCAGGGCGCTAGCGGGAGGTTTGCAGTACTTC
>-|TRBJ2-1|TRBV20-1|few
CSASFDYSNEQFF
TGCAGTGCTTCCTTCGATTACTCCAATGAGCAGTTCTTC
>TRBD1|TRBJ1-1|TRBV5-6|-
CASSRTGESEAFF
TGTGCCAGCAGTCGGACAGGGGAGTCTGAAGCTTTCTTT
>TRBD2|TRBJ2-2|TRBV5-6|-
CASRYGTRNTGELFF
TGTGCCAGCAGATACGGGACTAGAAACACCGGGGAGCTGTTTTTT
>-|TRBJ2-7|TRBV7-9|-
CASSLGVIEEVLYEQYF
TGTGCCAGCAGCTTAGGAGTTATCGAGGAGGTTCTCTACGAGCAGTACTTC
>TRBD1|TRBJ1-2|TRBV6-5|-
CASSYHGQGANGYTF
TGTGCCAGCAGTTACCACGGACAGGGGGCTAATGGCTACACCTTC
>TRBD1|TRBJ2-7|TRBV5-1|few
CASSWGQGRRTYEQYF
TGCGCCAGCAGCTGGGGACAGGGGCGGAGAACCTACGAGCAGTACTTC
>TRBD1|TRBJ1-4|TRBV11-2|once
CASSAGETGTEKLFF
TGTGCCAGCAGCGCCGGTGAGACAGGGACGGAAAAACTGTTTTTT
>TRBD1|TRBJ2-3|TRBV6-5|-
CASSYDRGRTDTQYF
TGTGCCAGCAGTTACGACAGGGGACGAACAGATACGCAGTATTTT
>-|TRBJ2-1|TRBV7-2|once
CGSSWDSSYNEQFF
TGTGGCAGCAGCTGGGACTCCTCCTACAATGAGCAGTTCTTC
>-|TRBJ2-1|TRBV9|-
CASSVGSHNEQFF
TGTGCCAGCAGCGTTGGGTCCCACAATGAGCAGTTCTTC
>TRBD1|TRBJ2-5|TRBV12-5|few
CASGSNRGYETQYF
TGTGCTAGTGGTTCGAACAGGGGGTACGAGACCCAGTACTTC
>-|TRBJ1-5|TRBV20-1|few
CNARTTPDSDQPQHF
TGCAATGCTAGAACCACCCCGGACAGTGATCAGCCCCAGCATTTT
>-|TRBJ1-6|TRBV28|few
CASTETRNSPLHF
TGTGCCAGCACCGAGACACGGAATTCACCCCTCCACTTT